This T cell receptor (beta chain) is drawn from a study of blood T cell repertoires in COVID-19. The wider study: The United States, Italy and Spain were the sources of the acute and convalescent COVID-19 samples. In each case, the material was cDNA or gDNA derived from T cells, B-cell-depleted T cells, or PBMCs.

Authors' processing steps: Amplifying reference gene primers gave estimates of nucleated cell counts. TCRdb keeps only in-frame clones here, not all; method: immunoSEQ multiplex PCR. V, J and clone size derive from that table, while D and trimming were established from the DNA sequence. The data contain about 350,000 clones, almost 90% of them singletons. Researchers sorted participants into cohorts using their self-reported clinical history. CDR1 and CDR2 (germline): ENHRY, SYGVKD. The V end lost 2 bases, the J end lost 6 bases, and 11 bases lay between the germline ends. CDR3 length: 13 residues. The source is a woman under 40 who had been exposed to COVID-19. The source material was PBMCs or T cells enriched from blood (not recorded which). The chain recombines TRBV10-3 with TRBJ2-7; D is perhaps TRBD2 (6 bases). In DNA form, the CDR3 reads TGTGCCATCAGTGAGCGGGAGTTGGGCGAGCAGTACTTC. This encodes CAISERELGEQYF.